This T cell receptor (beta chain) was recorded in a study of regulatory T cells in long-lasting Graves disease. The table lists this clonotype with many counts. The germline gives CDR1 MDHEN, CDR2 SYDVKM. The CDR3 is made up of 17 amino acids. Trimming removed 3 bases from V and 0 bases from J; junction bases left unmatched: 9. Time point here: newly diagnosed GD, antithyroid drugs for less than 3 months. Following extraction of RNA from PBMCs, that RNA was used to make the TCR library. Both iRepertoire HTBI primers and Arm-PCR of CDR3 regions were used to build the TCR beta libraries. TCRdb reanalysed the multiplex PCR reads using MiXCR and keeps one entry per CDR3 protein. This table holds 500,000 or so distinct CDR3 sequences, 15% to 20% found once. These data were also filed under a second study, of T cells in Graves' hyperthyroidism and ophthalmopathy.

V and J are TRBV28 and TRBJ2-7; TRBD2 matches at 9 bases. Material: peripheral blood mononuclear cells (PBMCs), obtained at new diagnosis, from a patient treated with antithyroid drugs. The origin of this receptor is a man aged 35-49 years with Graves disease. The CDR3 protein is CASSLGVSSGSSYEQYF. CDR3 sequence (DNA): TGTGCCAGCAGTTTGGGGGTTAGTAGCGGGAGCTCCTACGAGCAGTACTTC. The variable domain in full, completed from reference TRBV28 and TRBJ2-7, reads DVKVTQSSRYLVKRTGEKVFLECVQDMDHENMFWYRQDPGLGLRLIYFSYDVKMKEKGDIPEGYSVSREKKERFSLILESASTNQTSMYLCASSLGVSSGSSYEQYFGPGTRLTVT.